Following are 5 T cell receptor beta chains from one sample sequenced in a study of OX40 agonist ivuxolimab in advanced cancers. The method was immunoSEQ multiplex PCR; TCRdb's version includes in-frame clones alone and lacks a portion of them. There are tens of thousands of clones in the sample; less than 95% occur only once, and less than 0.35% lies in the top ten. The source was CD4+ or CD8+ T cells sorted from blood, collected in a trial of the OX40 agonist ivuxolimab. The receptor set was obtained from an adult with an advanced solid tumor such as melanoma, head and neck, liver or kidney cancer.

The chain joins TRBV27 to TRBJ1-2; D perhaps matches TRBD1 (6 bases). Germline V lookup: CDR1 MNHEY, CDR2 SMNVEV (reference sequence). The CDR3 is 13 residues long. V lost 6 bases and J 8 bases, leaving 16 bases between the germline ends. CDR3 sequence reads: CASRPGGARGYTF. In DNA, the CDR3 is TGTGCCAGCAGACCCGGGGGGGCGCGCGGCTACACCTTC.

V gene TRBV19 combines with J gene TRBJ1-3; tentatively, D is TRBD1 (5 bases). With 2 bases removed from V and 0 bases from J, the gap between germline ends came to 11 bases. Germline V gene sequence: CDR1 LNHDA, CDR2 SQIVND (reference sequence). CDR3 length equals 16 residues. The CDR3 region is CASSIKGPSSGNTIYF. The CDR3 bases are TGTGCCAGTAGTATAAAGGGGCCGAGCTCTGGAAACACCATATATTTT.

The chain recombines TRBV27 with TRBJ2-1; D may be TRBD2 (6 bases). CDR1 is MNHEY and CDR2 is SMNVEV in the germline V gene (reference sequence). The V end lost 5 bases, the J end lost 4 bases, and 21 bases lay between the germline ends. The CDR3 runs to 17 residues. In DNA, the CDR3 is TGTGCCAGCAGTGTGGGACTTCTCCAGAATTTATACAATGAGCAGTTCTTC. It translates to CASSVGLLQNLYNEQFF.

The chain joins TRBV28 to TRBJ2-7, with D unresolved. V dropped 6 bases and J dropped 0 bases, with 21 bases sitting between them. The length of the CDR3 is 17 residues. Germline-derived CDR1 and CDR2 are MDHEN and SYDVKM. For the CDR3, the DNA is TGTGCCAGCAGCCCCGACCTCGGCACCGCCAGCTCCTACGAGCAGTACGTC. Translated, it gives CASSPDLGTASSYEQYV.

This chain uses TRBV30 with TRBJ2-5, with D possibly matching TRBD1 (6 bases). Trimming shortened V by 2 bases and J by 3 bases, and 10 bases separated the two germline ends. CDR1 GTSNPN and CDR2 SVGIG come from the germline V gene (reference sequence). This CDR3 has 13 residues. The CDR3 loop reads CAWSHNREETQYF. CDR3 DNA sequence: TGTGCCTGGAGTCATAACAGGGAAGAGACCCAGTACTTC. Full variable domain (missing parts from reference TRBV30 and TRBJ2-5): SQTIHQWPATLVQPVGSPLSLECTVEGTSNPNLYWYRQAAGRGLQLLFYSVGIGQISSEVPQNLSASRPQDRQFILSSKKLLLSDSGFYLCAWSHNREETQYFGPGTRLLVL.